These T cell receptor beta chains were read from a single sample in a study of PD-L1 blockade in urothelial cancer. Measured with immunoSEQ multiplex PCR; TCRdb has only the in-frame clones, and not every one. The data contain about 87,000 clones, more than 80% of them singletons. The starting material was PBMCs, obtained around atezolizumab (anti-PD-L1) treatment. These receptors were taken from a woman of 80 years or more with urothelial cancer. CDR3s include the opening cysteine and the closing phenylalanine or tryptophan. A D gene is named only where the DNA matches it firmly. The size entry is marked missing in some rows and otherwise reads once, few, many or a size class.

V	J	length	D	size	DNA	CDR3
TRBV5-1	TRBJ2-7	13	NA	NA	TGCGCCAGCAGCTTAGTAGGGGTCTACGAGCAGTACTTC	CASSLVGVYEQYF
TRBV9	TRBJ2-1	15	TRBD2	NA	TGTGCCAGCAGTACAAGCGGGAGATCCCCGGGTGAGCAGTTCTTC	CASSTSGRSPGEQFF
TRBV10-3	TRBJ1-1	13	TRBD1	NA	TGTGCCATCACTGACAGGGAGGACACTGAAGCTTTCTTT	CAITDREDTEAFF
TRBV5-1	TRBJ1-1	14	TRBD1	NA	TGCGCCAGCAGCGACTCAGGGGGTGGCACTGAAGCTTTCTTT	CASSDSGGGTEAFF
TRBV5-3	TRBJ1-1	12	NA	NA	TGTGCCAGAAGCTTTTCAAACACTGAAGCTTTCTTT	CARSFSNTEAFF
TRBV27	TRBJ2-3	13	TRBD1	once	TGTGCCAGCAGCTGGACAGGGGGAGATACGCAGTATTTT	CASSWTGGDTQYF
TRBV27	TRBJ2-3	16	TRBD2	NA	TGTGCCAGTGGCCTAGCGGTCGAACCCAGCACAGATACGCAGTATTTT	CASGLAVEPSTDTQYF
TRBV19	TRBJ2-7	15	TRBD2	once	TGTGCCAGTAGTACCCATCAACTAGCGGGGTACGAGCAGTACTTC	CASSTHQLAGYEQYF
TRBV28	TRBJ1-5	16	TRBD1	once	TGTGCCAGCAGTCCCCTCCTGGACAGGGGCAATCAGCCCCAGCATTTT	CASSPLLDRGNQPQHF
TRBV9	TRBJ1-2	16	NA	once	TGTGCCAGCAGCGTAGGCTCGAGAGGAGGGGACTATGGCTACACCTTC	CASSVGSRGGDYGYTF
TRBV14	TRBJ2-6	15	NA	NA	TGTGCCAGCAGCCACCTCGCGTCTGGGGCCAACGTCCTGACTTTC	CASSHLASGANVLTF
TRBV28	TRBJ1-1	16	TRBD1	NA	TGTGCCAGCAGTTTTACCTCGACAGGGTTGGGAACTGAAGCTTTCTTT	CASSFTSTGLGTEAFF
TRBV7-8	TRBJ2-2	15	TRBD2	NA	TGTGCCAGCAGCTTACGGCTAGCGGGCACCGGGGAGCTGTTTTTT	CASSLRLAGTGELFF
TRBV10-2	TRBJ2-3	15	NA	few	TGCGCCAGCAACACTCAGGGGTCAGGCGCAGATACGCAGTATTTT	CASNTQGSGADTQYF
TRBV7-2	TRBJ1-6	13	NA	once	TGTGCCAGCAGCTCCACAGTGAATTCACCCCTCCACTTT	CASSSTVNSPLHF
TRBV27	TRBJ2-7	15	TRBD1	NA	TGTGCCAGCAGTTTAAGGCCCGGGACAGGGTACGAGCAGTACTTC	CASSLRPGTGYEQYF
TRBV5-1	TRBJ2-1	15	TRBD2	NA	TGCGCCAGCAGCTTGGGACTAGCGTCTTACAATGAGCAGTTCTTC	CASSLGLASYNEQFF
TRBV2	TRBJ2-2	14	NA	NA	TGTGCCAGCAGTGTAGGAGGCCCATCCGGGGAGCTGTTTTTT	CASSVGGPSGELFF
TRBV11-3	TRBJ2-2	15	TRBD1	NA	TGTGCCAGCAGCCAAAGGACAGGGGGCACCGGGGAGCTGTTTTTT	CASSQRTGGTGELFF
TRBV11-2	TRBJ1-2	14	NA	NA	TGTGCCAGCAGCTTAGGACAGTCTAACTATGGCTACACCTTC	CASSLGQSNYGYTF
TRBV5-4	TRBJ2-2	17	TRBD2	once	TGTGCCAGCAGCTCCTCGGGACTAGCGGGAGTATTCGGGGAGCTGTTTTTT	CASSSSGLAGVFGELFF
TRBV5-1	TRBJ1-4	17	TRBD1	NA	TGCGCCAGCAGCCCAGTAGGGGGCGCCCAATTTAATGAAAAACTGTTTTTT	CASSPVGGAQFNEKLFF
TRBV11-2	TRBJ2-3	15	NA	NA	TGTGCCAGCAGCTTAGCATCAGGGCCCACAGATACGCAGTATTTT	CASSLASGPTDTQYF
TRBV10-3	TRBJ2-3	14	NA	NA	TGTGCCATCAGTGGTTTTTCGGGTTTGGCTACGCAGTATTTT	CAISGFSGLATQYF
TRBV28	TRBJ1-1	16	NA	few	TGTGCCAGCAGTTTACTCGGCAGGGCCTGGAACACTGAAGCTTTCTTT	CASSLLGRAWNTEAFF
TRBV6-6	TRBJ1-5	13	NA	once	TGTGCCAGCAGCTTACAGGGTTTCCAGCCCCAGCATTTT	CASSLQGFQPQHF
TRBV28	TRBJ1-5	15	NA	NA	TGTGCCAGCAGTCCCCTTTCAGGGCGCAATCAGCCCCAGCATTTT	CASSPLSGRNQPQHF
TRBV5-1	TRBJ1-5	15	TRBD1	NA	TGCGCCAGCAGCCCCGGGACAGGCCGCAATCAGCCCCAGCATTTT	CASSPGTGRNQPQHF
TRBV19	TRBJ2-3	13	NA	NA	TGTGCCAGTGAAGGGGCGAACACAGATACGCAGTATTTT	CASEGANTDTQYF
TRBV6-5	TRBJ2-7	15	NA	once	TGTGCCAGCAGTTACTCGGCCAGGGGAACCTACGAGCAGTACTTC	CASSYSARGTYEQYF
TRBV6-4	TRBJ2-3	15	TRBD1	NA	TGTGCCAGCAGTAACGGACAGGGGGCTTCAGATACGCAGTATTTT	CASSNGQGASDTQYF
TRBV6-1	TRBJ1-3	13	NA	NA	TGTGCCAGCAGTGGACAGCTTGGAAACACCATATATTTT	CASSGQLGNTIYF
TRBV6-1	TRBJ2-2	16	TRBD1	once	TGTGCCAGCAGTGAAGCAGGGGGCGGTGTAACCGGGGAGCTGTTTTTT	CASSEAGGGVTGELFF
TRBV7-8	TRBJ2-4	16	TRBD2	NA	TGTGCCAGCAGCTTATCTAGCGGGATTGGAGAAAACATTCAGTACTTC	CASSLSSGIGENIQYF
TRBV15	TRBJ1-5	12	NA	few	TGTGCCACCAGCTTGAGGCAGCAGCCCCAGCATTTT	CATSLRQQPQHF
TRBV19	TRBJ2-1	16	TRBD2	NA	TGTGCCAGTAGTGCTCTCGGGACTAGCGGTAACAATGAGCAGTTCTTC	CASSALGTSGNNEQFF
TRBV6-1	TRBJ1-1	17	TRBD1	NA	TGTGCCAGCAGTGAAAAGGTGCGACAGGGGCAAAGGACTGAAGCTTTCTTT	CASSEKVRQGQRTEAFF
TRBV7-2	TRBJ1-1	16	NA	few	TGTGCCAGCAGCTTAGGGGGGCCCGATACGACCACTGAAGCTTTCTTT	CASSLGGPDTTTEAFF
TRBV4-2	TRBJ2-1	13	NA	once	TGTGCCAGCAGCCAAGATCCTTACAATGAGCAGTTCTTC	CASSQDPYNEQFF
TRBV28	TRBJ1-4	14	NA	NA	TGTGCCAGCAGGCAGACAGCCGGTAATGAAAAACTGTTTTTT	CASRQTAGNEKLFF
TRBV6-5	TRBJ1-2	14	TRBD1	NA	TGTGCCAGCAGTCCGACAGGGGTTTCGTATGGCTACACCTTC	CASSPTGVSYGYTF
TRBV19	TRBJ2-1	15	NA	NA	TGTGCCAGTAGTACGGACAGTCTAACCTACAATGAGCAGTTCTTC	CASSTDSLTYNEQFF
TRBV2	TRBJ1-1	13	TRBD1	NA	TGTGCCAGCAGGGGGGACAGTTTCACTGAAGCTTTCTTT	CASRGDSFTEAFF
TRBV6-1	TRBJ2-7	13	NA	NA	TGTGCCAGCAGTGTACCGGTATCCTACGAGCAGTACTTC	CASSVPVSYEQYF
TRBV27	TRBJ2-3	16	TRBD2	NA	TGTGCCAGCAGAGCTATAGCGGGAGAGGCGACAGATACGCAGTATTTT	CASRAIAGEATDTQYF
TRBV2	TRBJ2-5	15	NA	NA	TGTGCCAGCAGCCCCGGGAAGAGCCTCCAAGAGACCCAGTACTTC	CASSPGKSLQETQYF
TRBV7-9	TRBJ2-7	15	NA	NA	TGTGCCAGCAGCTTAGCACTACAGGGTAAGGGGGAGCAGTACTTC	CASSLALQGKGEQYF
TRBV13	TRBJ2-7	15	TRBD2	NA	TGTGCCAGCAGCTTTGGACTAGCAACGATGTATGAGCAGTACTTC	CASSFGLATMYEQYF
TRBV25-1	TRBJ2-7	13	NA	NA	TGTGCCAGCAGACCTTCGGGGTCCTACGAGCAGTACTTC	CASRPSGSYEQYF
TRBV19	TRBJ2-7	18	NA	NA	TGTGCCAGTAGTATTTCTACAGGACCGCGACAAACCAAGTACGAGCAGTACTTC	CASSISTGPRQTKYEQYF
TRBV2	TRBJ2-2	12	NA	NA	TGTGCCAGCAGGGACAGCACCGGGGAGCTGTTTTTT	CASRDSTGELFF
TRBV29-1	TRBJ2-1	11	NA	NA	TGCAGCGTTGGTCGGGTCAATGAGCAGTTCTTC	CSVGRVNEQFF
TRBV11-2	TRBJ1-5	13	NA	NA	TGTGCCAGCAGCTTTTATAGCAATCAGCCCCAGCATTTT	CASSFYSNQPQHF
TRBV18	TRBJ1-2	15	NA	NA	TGTGCCAGCTCGCCCCAGGGGATAGCTAACTATGGCTACACCTTC	CASSPQGIANYGYTF
TRBV5-4	TRBJ2-3	15	NA	NA	TGTGCCAGCAGCTTGGGGTTAGCGGACACAGATACGCAGTATTTT	CASSLGLADTDTQYF
TRBV2	TRBJ2-7	14	TRBD1	NA	TGTGCCAGCAGGCCCAGGGGGCACTCCTACGAGCAGTACTTC	CASRPRGHSYEQYF
TRBV25-1	TRBJ2-3	15	NA	NA	TGTGCCAGCAGTGTCATGGGGGGGCTCACAGATACGCAGTATTTT	CASSVMGGLTDTQYF